A single sample gave rise to the 25 T cell receptor beta chains below, sequenced in a study of vaccination and CD4 T cells after COVID-19. Treatment given: approximately 11-day PBMC culture with coronavirus spike peptide pools or control peptides (ViraFEST assay). Their cognate antigens are unknown. Scientists ran DNA taken from cultured CD4+ T cells through the Oncomine TCR Beta short-read assay for sequencing. TCRdb reprocessed the PCR reads with MiXCR, giving one entry per CDR3 protein. This table holds more than 20,000 distinct CDR3 sequences, 40% to 55% found once. Sequencing was performed on CD4+ T cells from blood, cultured in vitro, taken before SARS-CoV-2 vaccination. The origin of the receptors is a human donor who received a COVID-19 vaccine.

The V and J genes are TRBV2 and TRBJ1-1; D is ambiguous. V gave up 4 bases and J gave up 0 bases, with 12 bases separating them. Germline CDR1 is SNHLY and CDR2 is FYNNEI. The CDR3 consists of 15 residues. For the CDR3, the DNA is TGTGCCAGCAGTGGCGAGGGCAGGATGAACACTGAAGCTTTCTTT. As protein: CASSGEGRMNTEAFF.

The CDR3, as DNA: TGCGCCAGCAGCCAAGATCCAGCTACGGATCAGCCCCAGCATTTT. Translated, it gives CASSQDPATDQPQHF. The chain has TRBV4-1 and TRBJ1-5; D is ambiguous. The germline V and J ends were trimmed by 0 bases and 5 bases, with 11 bases remaining between them. The CDR3 runs to 15 residues. From germline, CDR1 is MGHRA and CDR2 YSYEKL.

The chain carries TRBV10-3 and TRBJ2-2; maybe TRBD1 (6 bases). V was cut by 7 bases and J by 9 bases, with 18 bases left in between. The length of the CDR3 is 14 residues. The V gene's germline CDR1 is ENHRY and CDR2 SYGVKD. CDR3 sequence reads: CAITPTGVDRELFF. CDR3 in DNA: TGTGCCATCACTCCGACAGGAGTGGACCGGGAGCTGTTTTTT.

This clonotype was counted a few times. The chain employs TRBV6-1 and TRBJ2-5; possibly TRBD2 for D (6 bases). The V gene lost 8 bases and the J gene lost 1 base, with 17 bases spanning the gap. Germline loops: CDR1 MNHNS, CDR2 SASEGT. This CDR3 contains 15 residues. In DNA, the CDR3 is TGTGCCAGCGCCATATCCCGGGGAGGCCAAGAGACCCAGTACTTC. Protein product: CASAISRGGQETQYF.

The genes are TRBV5-1 and TRBJ1-2, with 11 bases fitting TRBD1. V lost 3 bases to trimming and J lost 5 bases; unmatched junction nucleotides: 6. Germline V lookup: CDR1 SGHRS, CDR2 YFSETQ. This CDR3 contains 15 residues. This chain's CDR3 is CASSSPGQGEYGYTF. The CDR3 region has the DNA TGCGCCAGCAGCTCACCGGGACAGGGGGAATATGGCTACACCTTC.

The rearrangement links TRBV6-1 to TRBJ1-1; tentative D call: TRBD1 (5 bases). The germline V and J ends were trimmed by 10 bases and 5 bases, with 20 bases remaining between them. Germline V gene sequence: CDR1 MNHNS, CDR2 SASEGT. The CDR3 loop spans 14 amino acids. The CDR3 region has the DNA TGTGCCACCTACCGGGGACTTGGGAAAACTGAAGCTTTCTTT. This sequence encodes CATYRGLGKTEAFF.

This clonotype turned up a few times. The chain links TRBV12-3 or TRBV12-4 to TRBJ2-7; D gene ambiguous. This CDR3 has 11 amino acids. The V gene lost 3 bases and the J gene lost 7 bases, with 7 bases spanning the gap. CDR3 residues: CASSLRVEQYF. In DNA form, the CDR3 reads TGTGCCAGCAGTTTGAGAGTTGAGCAGTACTTC.

The CDR3 here is CASSLRDPTGGTEAFF. CDR3 bases: TGTGCCAGCTCACTACGTGACCCGACAGGGGGCACTGAAGCTTTCTTT. The chain employs TRBV18 and TRBJ1-1, with TRBD1 matching over 9 bases. This CDR3 spans 16 amino acids. After removal of 4 bases from V and 4 bases from J, the junction contained 10 bases not matched to a gene. Germline values: CDR1 KGHSH, CDR2 LQKENI. The whole variable domain, filled in from reference TRBV18 and TRBJ1-1, reads NAGVMQNPRHLVRRRGQEARLRCSPMKGHSHVYWYRQLPEEGLKFMVYLQKENIIDESGMPKERFSAEFPKEGPSILRIQQVVRGDSAAYFCASSLRDPTGGTEAFFGQGTRLTVV.

The chain couples TRBV6-1 to TRBJ1-2, with a tentative D call TRBD1 (5 bases). The germline V and J ends were trimmed by 6 bases and 4 bases, with 15 bases remaining between them. This CDR3 is built from 14 residues. Germline loops: CDR1 MNHNS, CDR2 SASEGT. CDR3 sequence reads: CASRGARGGYGYTF. As DNA, the CDR3 is TGTGCCAGCAGAGGGGCCCGCGGCGGCTATGGCTACACCTTC.

This clonotype was observed a few times. This chain uses TRBV12-5 with TRBJ2-5; D not certain. Germline V gene sequence: CDR1 LGHNT, CDR2 FRNRAP. The length of the CDR3 is 11 residues. V was pared by 2 bases and J by 5 bases, with 3 bases between. This CDR3 is CASGLKETQYF. CDR3 nucleotide sequence: TGTGCTAGTGGTTTGAAGGAGACCCAGTACTTC.

The V call is TRBV6-1, the J call TRBJ1-3; D uncertain. Trimming took off 1 base at V and 4 bases at J, with 5 bases between the two ends. Per the germline V gene, CDR1 is MNHNS and CDR2 is SASEGT. The CDR3 has 13 residues. CDR3 amino acids: CASSEGGGNTIYF. The CDR3 DNA reads as TGTGCCAGCAGTGAAGGCGGAGGAAACACCATATATTTT.

This clonotype came up a few times. The chain links TRBV6-1 to TRBJ1-6, with D uncertain. The V end was cut by 6 bases, the J end by 8 bases, with 17 bases between. CDR3 length: 15 residues. Germline lookup yields CDR1 MNHNS and CDR2 SASEGT. CDR3 in amino acids: CASRPRTPPYSPLHF. The DNA of the CDR3 is TGTGCCAGCAGACCCAGGACTCCTCCGTATTCACCCCTCCACTTT.

The chain is built from TRBV6-5 and TRBJ2-1; D uncertain. Germline values: CDR1 MNHEY, CDR2 SVGAGI. The length of the CDR3 is 11 residues. Trimming took off 2 bases at V and 5 bases at J, with 1 base between the two ends. The CDR3 is CASSYHNEQFF. The DNA of the CDR3 is TGTGCCAGCAGTTACCACAATGAGCAGTTCTTC.

The chain couples TRBV6-2 or TRBV6-3 to TRBJ2-3; no clear D gene. V was cut by 2 bases and J by 6 bases, with 3 bases left in between. The CDR3 consists of 11 residues. Germline CDR1 is MNHEY and CDR2 is SVGEGT. The CDR3 is CASSYKDTQYF. The CDR3 DNA is TGTGCCAGCAGTTACAAGGATACGCAGTATTTT.

The V call is TRBV6-5, the J call TRBJ2-2, with 10 bases identical to TRBD2. The CDR3 runs to 17 residues. Germline V lookup: CDR1 MNHEY, CDR2 SVGAGI. Germline trimming cut 1 base from V and 5 bases from J; bases unmatched to any gene: 7. This chain's CDR3 is CASSYYGLAGETGELFF. The CDR3 nucleotides read TGTGCCAGCAGTTACTATGGCCTAGCGGGGGAGACCGGGGAGCTGTTTTTT.

CDR3 coding DNA: TGTGCCAGCAGTTTAGCTGACAGGGGGGAGACCCAGTACTTC. It yields the protein CASSLADRGETQYF. This chain uses TRBV12-3 or TRBV12-4 with TRBJ2-5; 9 bases align to TRBD1. Trimming at V came to 0 bases and at J to 5 bases, leaving 1 base not matched to a gene. The CDR3 totals 14 residues.

The rearrangement links TRBV6-1 to TRBJ2-3; TRBD1 might be the D (5 bases). Germline V gene sequence: CDR1 MNHNS, CDR2 SASEGT. Trimming removed 5 bases at V and 4 bases at J, with 10 bases between. This CDR3 contains 13 residues. The CDR3 is CASSIRVADTQYF. CDR3 bases: TGTGCCAGCAGTATCAGGGTAGCAGATACGCAGTATTTT.

The CDR3 DNA is TGCGCCAGCAGTGAGTCAGGGGAGAGTGGAAACACCATATATTTT. This sequence encodes CASSESGESGNTIYF. The chain recombines TRBV10-1 with TRBJ1-3, with D maybe TRBD1 (5 bases). This CDR3 is 15 amino acids long. Germline V gene lookup returns CDR1 WNHNN and CDR2 SYGVQD (reference sequence). V lost 0 bases, J lost 3 bases, and 9 bases lay in between.

This chain joins TRBV5-1 and TRBJ2-3; 9 bases match TRBD1. The CDR3 consists of 15 residues. In germline, CDR1 is SGHRS, CDR2 YFSETQ. Trimming cost V 0 bases and J 3 bases; bases outside gene matches: 2. The CDR3 reads CASSLGQGETDTQYF. CDR3 DNA: TGCGCCAGCAGCTTGGGACAGGGGGAAACAGATACGCAGTATTTT.

The V and J genes are TRBV10-3 and TRBJ2-7, with 11 bases lining up with TRBD1. Germline V gene sequence: CDR1 ENHRY, CDR2 SYGVKD. CDR3 length: 14 residues. Trimming cost V 6 bases and J 6 bases; bases outside gene matches: 7. CDR3 sequence: CAIRPDRGQVEQYF. CDR3 nucleotides: TGTGCCATCAGACCGGACAGGGGGCAGGTCGAGCAGTACTTC.

On this clonotype: One end of the junction fails to match germline, which may point to a read error. V is TRBV7-9 and J is TRBJ2-6, with D tentatively TRBD2 (5 bases). This CDR3 has 18 amino acids. Germline V lookup: CDR1 SEHNR, CDR2 FQNEAQ (reference sequence). CDR3: CASNTQIRGAPGANVLTF. CDR3 sequence (DNA): TGCGCCAGCAATACACAAATTCGGGGTGCACCTGGGGCCAACGTCCTGACTTTC. Full variable domain (outside the CDR3, taken from reference TRBV7-9 and TRBJ2-6): DTGVSQNPRHKITKRGQNVTFRCDPISEHNRLYWYRQTLGQGPEFLTYFQNEAQLEKSRLLSDRFSAERPKGSFSTLEIQRTEQGDSAMYLCASNTQIRGAPGANVLTFGAGSRLTVL.

The gene calls are TRBV2 and TRBJ1-2, with D perhaps TRBD1 (6 bases). V dropped 5 bases and J dropped 4 bases, with 14 bases sitting between them. Germline lookup yields CDR1 SNHLY and CDR2 FYNNEI. This CDR3 region has 14 residues. DNA for the CDR3: TGTGCCAGCAGTTTGTCTGGACAGTTCTATGGCTACACCTTC. Protein product: CASSLSGQFYGYTF.

This clonotype turned up a few times. This chain uses TRBV7-6 with TRBJ1-2; maybe TRBD1 (6 bases). Per germline, CDR1 SGHVS and CDR2 FNYEAQ. V lost 4 bases and J lost 2, with 8 bases in between. The CDR3 has 13 residues. CDR3 coding DNA: TGTGCCAGCAGCTGGGGGGCCAACTATGGCTACACCTTC. Residues: CASSWGANYGYTF.

There are a few counts of this clonotype. The V and J genes are TRBV20-1 and TRBJ2-5; TRBD2 matches 9 bases. Germline V lookup: CDR1 DFQATT, CDR2 SNEGSKA (reference sequence). V lost 6 bases to trimming and J lost 5 bases; unmatched junction nucleotides: 4. The CDR3 is 12 amino acids. The CDR3 reads CSASSGGETQYF. CDR3 bases: TGCAGTGCAAGTAGCGGGGGTGAGACCCAGTACTTC.

The chain combines TRBV20-1 with TRBJ2-5, with D perhaps given as TRBD1 or TRBD2 (5 bases each). The CDR3 loop spans 12 amino acids. Germline assignment: CDR1 DFQATT and CDR2 SNEGSKA (reference sequence). V was cut by 5 bases and J by 7 bases, with 14 bases left in between. The chain's CDR3 is CSAPVGVGTQYF. CDR3 nucleotide sequence: TGCAGTGCTCCGGTGGGGGTTGGGACCCAGTACTTC.